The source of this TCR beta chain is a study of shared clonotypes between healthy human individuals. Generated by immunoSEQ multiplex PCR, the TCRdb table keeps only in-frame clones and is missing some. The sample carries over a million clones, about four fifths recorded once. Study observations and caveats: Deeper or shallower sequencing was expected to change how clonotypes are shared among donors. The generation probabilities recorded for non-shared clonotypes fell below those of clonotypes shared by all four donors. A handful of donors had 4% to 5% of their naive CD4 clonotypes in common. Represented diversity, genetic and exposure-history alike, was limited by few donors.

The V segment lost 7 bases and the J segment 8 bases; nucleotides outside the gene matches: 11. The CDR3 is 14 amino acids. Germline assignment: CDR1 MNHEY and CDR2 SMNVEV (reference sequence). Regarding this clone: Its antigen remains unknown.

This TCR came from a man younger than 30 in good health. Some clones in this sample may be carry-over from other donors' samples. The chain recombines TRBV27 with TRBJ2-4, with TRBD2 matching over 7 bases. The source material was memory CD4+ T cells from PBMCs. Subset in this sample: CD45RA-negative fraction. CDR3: CASKSWGSGDIQYF. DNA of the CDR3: TGTGCCAGCAAATCCTGGGGAAGCGGGGACATTCAGTACTTC.